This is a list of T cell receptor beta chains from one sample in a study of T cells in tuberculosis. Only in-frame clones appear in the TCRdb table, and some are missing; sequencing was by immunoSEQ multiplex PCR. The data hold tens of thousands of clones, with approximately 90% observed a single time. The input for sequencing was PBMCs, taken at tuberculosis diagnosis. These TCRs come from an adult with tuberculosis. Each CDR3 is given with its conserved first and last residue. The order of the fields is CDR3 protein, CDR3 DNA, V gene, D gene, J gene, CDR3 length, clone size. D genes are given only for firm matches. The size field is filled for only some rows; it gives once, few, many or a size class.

CDR3: CASSDLAGDTDTQYF
DNA: TGTGCCAGCAGTGATCTAGCGGGGGATACAGATACGCAGTATTTT
V: TRBV6-1
D: TRBD2
J: TRBJ2-3
length: 15
size: -

CDR3: CASSFQDMNLHF
DNA: TGTGCCAGCAGTTTTCAGGACATGAACCTCCACTTT
V: TRBV28
D: -
J: TRBJ1-6
length: 12
size: -

CDR3: CASSSRGDTQYF
DNA: TGTGCCAGCAGCTCGCGGGGAGATACGCAGTATTTT
V: TRBV7-2
D: -
J: TRBJ2-3
length: 12
size: -

CDR3: CASSPQINYGYTF
DNA: TGCGCCAGCAGCCCCCAAATTAACTATGGCTACACCTTC
V: TRBV4-3
D: -
J: TRBJ1-2
length: 13
size: -

CDR3: CASSFLQGVYGYTF
DNA: TGTGCCAGTAGTTTCTTACAGGGTGTCTATGGCTACACCTTC
V: TRBV19
D: -
J: TRBJ1-2
length: 14
size: -

CDR3: CASSGGDTEAFF
DNA: TGTGCCAGCAGTGGGGGGGACACTGAAGCTTTCTTT
V: TRBV25-1
D: -
J: TRBJ1-1
length: 12
size: -

CDR3: CASSEEGAIYNEQFF
DNA: TGCGCCAGCAGTGAGGAGGGGGCGATCTACAATGAGCAGTTCTTC
V: TRBV10-2
D: TRBD1
J: TRBJ2-1
length: 15
size: -

CDR3: CSVLPGLSTDTQYF
DNA: TGCAGCGTTTTACCGGGACTTAGCACAGATACGCAGTATTTT
V: TRBV29-1
D: -
J: TRBJ2-3
length: 14
size: once

CDR3: CSVGTSYEQYF
DNA: TGCAGCGTTGGGACTTCCTACGAGCAGTACTTC
V: TRBV29-1
D: -
J: TRBJ2-7
length: 11
size: -

CDR3: CASSPDSYNSPLHF
DNA: TGTGCCAGCAGTCCAGACAGTTATAATTCACCCCTCCACTTT
V: TRBV6-5
D: -
J: TRBJ1-6
length: 14
size: -

CDR3: CASSLDRGFSYEQYF
DNA: TGTGCCAGCAGCTTAGATCGAGGGTTCTCCTACGAGCAGTACTTC
V: TRBV11-2
D: -
J: TRBJ2-7
length: 15
size: -

CDR3: CASSYSGTTLSDTQYF
DNA: TGTGCCAGCAGTTACTCCGGGACTACTTTATCCGATACGCAGTATTTT
V: TRBV6-6
D: TRBD2
J: TRBJ2-3
length: 16
size: once

CDR3: CASSQAPGLGADTQYF
DNA: TGTGCCAGCAGCCAAGCCCCGGGACTAGGAGCAGATACGCAGTATTTT
V: TRBV4-2
D: TRBD2
J: TRBJ2-3
length: 16
size: medium-sized

CDR3: CASSEYWRGEAFF
DNA: TGTGCCAGCAGTGAATATTGGAGGGGAGAAGCTTTCTTT
V: TRBV25-1
D: -
J: TRBJ1-1
length: 13
size: -

CDR3: CASSYSPANEQFF
DNA: TGTGCCAGCAGTTACAGCCCCGCCAATGAGCAGTTCTTC
V: TRBV6-5
D: -
J: TRBJ2-1
length: 13
size: -

CDR3: CASSIGGPEQFF
DNA: TGTGCCAGTAGTATAGGAGGTCCTGAGCAGTTCTTC
V: TRBV19
D: -
J: TRBJ2-1
length: 12
size: -

CDR3: CASSPGTTATNEKLFF
DNA: TGTGCCAGCTCACCTGGCACAACAGCAACTAATGAAAAACTGTTTTTT
V: TRBV18
D: -
J: TRBJ1-4
length: 16
size: -

CDR3: CASSLAVPGLAFERHTQYF
DNA: TGCGCCAGCAGCCTTGCCGTTCCGGGACTAGCGTTCGAGCGGCATACGCAGTATTTT
V: TRBV5-1
D: TRBD2
J: TRBJ2-3
length: 19
size: -

CDR3: CASSPSNEQFF
DNA: TGTGCCAGCAGTCCCTCTAATGAGCAGTTCTTC
V: TRBV28
D: -
J: TRBJ2-1
length: 11
size: -

CDR3: CASRPQGSAYEQYF
DNA: TGTGCCAGCAGGCCACAGGGTAGCGCCTACGAGCAGTACTTC
V: TRBV5-5
D: -
J: TRBJ2-7
length: 14
size: -

CDR3: CASSPGLAGGPETQYF
DNA: TGTGCCAGCAGCCCCGGACTAGCGGGGGGGCCGGAGACCCAGTACTTC
V: TRBV5-4
D: TRBD2
J: TRBJ2-5
length: 16
size: -

CDR3: CASSLDRVGGSTYEQYF
DNA: TGTGCCAGCAGCTTAGATAGGGTCGGGGGTTCAACCTACGAGCAGTACTTC
V: TRBV11-2
D: -
J: TRBJ2-7
length: 17
size: -

CDR3: CASRGPGLAGGADEQFF
DNA: TGTGCCAGCAGGGGCCCGGGACTAGCGGGGGGGGCCGATGAGCAGTTCTTC
V: TRBV7-2
D: TRBD2
J: TRBJ2-1
length: 17
size: -

CDR3: CASRRLGTAVDEQFF
DNA: TGTGCCAGCAGAAGGTTAGGGACAGCCGTGGATGAGCAGTTCTTC
V: TRBV5-8
D: TRBD1
J: TRBJ2-1
length: 15
size: -

CDR3: CASSRNRVGNEKLFF
DNA: TGTGCCAGCAGCCGCAACAGGGTGGGAAATGAAAAACTGTTTTTT
V: TRBV11-2
D: -
J: TRBJ1-4
length: 15
size: -

CDR3: CASSIDRINEKLFF
DNA: TGTGCCAGTAGTATCGACAGAATTAATGAAAAACTGTTTTTT
V: TRBV19
D: -
J: TRBJ1-4
length: 14
size: -

CDR3: CASSAAGTGSSPLHF
DNA: TGTGCCAGCAGTGCGGCCGGGACAGGGTCTTCACCCCTCCACTTT
V: TRBV6-1
D: TRBD1
J: TRBJ1-6
length: 15
size: -

CDR3: CASSPGGPNTGELFF
DNA: TGTGCCAGCTCACCAGGGGGCCCGAACACCGGGGAGCTGTTTTTT
V: TRBV18
D: -
J: TRBJ2-2
length: 15
size: -

CDR3: CASSFRTSGHNEQFF
DNA: TGTGCCAGCAGTTTTCGGACTAGCGGGCACAATGAGCAGTTCTTC
V: TRBV6-5
D: TRBD2
J: TRBJ2-1
length: 15
size: -

CDR3: CASSLEGRANQPQHF
DNA: TGTGCCAGCAGCTTAGAGGGCAGGGCCAATCAGCCCCAGCATTTT
V: TRBV7-2
D: -
J: TRBJ1-5
length: 15
size: once

CDR3: CASSAGWGTEAFF
DNA: TGTGCCAGCAGCGCAGGGTGGGGCACTGAAGCTTTCTTT
V: TRBV9
D: -
J: TRBJ1-1
length: 13
size: -

CDR3: CARRRAGADGYTF
DNA: TGTGCCAGGCGAAGGGCAGGGGCTGATGGCTACACCTTC
V: TRBV21-1
D: -
J: TRBJ1-2
length: 13
size: once

CDR3: CASKEGGQTDTQYF
DNA: TGTGCCAGCAAGGAGGGGGGGCAGACAGATACGCAGTATTTT
V: TRBV28
D: -
J: TRBJ2-3
length: 14
size: -

CDR3: CASSLVLYSPGELFF
DNA: TGTGCCAGCAGCTTAGTACTTTATAGTCCCGGGGAGCTGTTTTTT
V: TRBV11-2
D: -
J: TRBJ2-2
length: 15
size: -